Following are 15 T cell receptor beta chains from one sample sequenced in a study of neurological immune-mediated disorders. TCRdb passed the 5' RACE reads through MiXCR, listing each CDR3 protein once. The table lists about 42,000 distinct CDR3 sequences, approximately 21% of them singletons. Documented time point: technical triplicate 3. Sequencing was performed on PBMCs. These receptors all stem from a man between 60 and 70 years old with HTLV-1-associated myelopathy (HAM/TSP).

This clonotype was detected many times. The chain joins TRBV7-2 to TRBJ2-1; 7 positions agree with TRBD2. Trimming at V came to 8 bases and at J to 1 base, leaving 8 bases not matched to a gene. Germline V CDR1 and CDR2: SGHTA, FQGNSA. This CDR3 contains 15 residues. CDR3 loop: CASFVAGHSYNEQFF. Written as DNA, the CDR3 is TGTGCCAGCTTTGTAGCGGGCCATTCCTACAATGAGCAGTTCTTC.

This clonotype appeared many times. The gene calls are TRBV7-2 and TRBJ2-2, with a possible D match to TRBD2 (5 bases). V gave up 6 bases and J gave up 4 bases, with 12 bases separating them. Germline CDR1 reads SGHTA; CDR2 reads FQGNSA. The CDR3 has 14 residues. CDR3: CASRLLVVTGELFF. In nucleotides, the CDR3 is TGTGCCAGCAGGCTACTAGTTGTCACCGGGGAGCTGTTTTTT.

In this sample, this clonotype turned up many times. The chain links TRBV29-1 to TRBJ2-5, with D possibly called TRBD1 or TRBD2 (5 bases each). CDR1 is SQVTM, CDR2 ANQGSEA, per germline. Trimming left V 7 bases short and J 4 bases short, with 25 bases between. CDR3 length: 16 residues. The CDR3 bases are TGCAGCGCCGGGGTGGGGGTGTTTCAGGGACGAGAGACCCAGTACTTC. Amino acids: CSAGVGVFQGRETQYF.

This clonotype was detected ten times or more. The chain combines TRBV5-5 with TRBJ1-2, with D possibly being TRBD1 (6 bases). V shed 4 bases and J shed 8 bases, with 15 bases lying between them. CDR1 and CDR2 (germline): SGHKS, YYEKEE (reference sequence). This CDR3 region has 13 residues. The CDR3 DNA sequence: TGTGCCAGCAGCCAAGGGGGTCTCGGGGGCTACACCTTC. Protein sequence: CASSQGGLGGYTF.

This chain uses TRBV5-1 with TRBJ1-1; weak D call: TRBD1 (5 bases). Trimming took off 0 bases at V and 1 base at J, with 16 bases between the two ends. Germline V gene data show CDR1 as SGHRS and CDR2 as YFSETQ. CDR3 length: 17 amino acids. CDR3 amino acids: CASSLDGGRGQNTEAFF. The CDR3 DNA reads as TGCGCCAGCAGCTTGGATGGTGGTAGGGGCCAGAACACTGAAGCTTTCTTT. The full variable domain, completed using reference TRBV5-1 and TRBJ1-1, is KAGVTQTPRYLIKTRGQQVTLSCSPISGHRSVSWYQQTPGQGLQFLFEYFSETQRNKGNFPGRFSGRQFSNSRSEMNVSTLELGDSALYLCASSLDGGRGQNTEAFFGQGTRLTVV.

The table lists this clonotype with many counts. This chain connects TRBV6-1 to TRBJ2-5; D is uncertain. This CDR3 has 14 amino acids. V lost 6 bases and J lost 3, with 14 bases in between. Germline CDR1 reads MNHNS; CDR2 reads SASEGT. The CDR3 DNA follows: TGTGCCAGCAGACCTGCGACGTTCGAAGAGACCCAGTACTTC. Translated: CASRPATFEETQYF.

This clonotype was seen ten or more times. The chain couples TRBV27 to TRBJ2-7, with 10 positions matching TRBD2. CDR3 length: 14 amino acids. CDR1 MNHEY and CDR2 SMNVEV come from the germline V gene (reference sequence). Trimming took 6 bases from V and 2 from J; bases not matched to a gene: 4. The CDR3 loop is CASSRTSGAYEQYF. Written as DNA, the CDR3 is TGTGCCAGCAGCCGGACTAGCGGAGCCTACGAGCAGTACTTC.

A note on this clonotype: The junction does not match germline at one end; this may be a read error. Here the CDR3 reads CASSEFYGDAQYF. In DNA, the CDR3 is TGTGCCAGTAGTGAATTTTACGGGGATGCGCAGTATTTT. This chain joins TRBV6-1 and TRBJ2-3; weak D call: TRBD2 (5 bases). Germline assignment: CDR1 MNHNS and CDR2 SASEGT. The CDR3 runs to 13 residues.

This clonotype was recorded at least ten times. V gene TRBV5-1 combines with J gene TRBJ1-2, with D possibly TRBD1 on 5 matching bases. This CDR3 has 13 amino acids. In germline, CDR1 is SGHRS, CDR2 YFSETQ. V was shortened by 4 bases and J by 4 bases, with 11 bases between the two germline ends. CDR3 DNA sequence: TGCGCCAGCAGCCGGGGGGGGGGCTATGGCTACACCTTC. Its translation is CASSRGGGYGYTF.

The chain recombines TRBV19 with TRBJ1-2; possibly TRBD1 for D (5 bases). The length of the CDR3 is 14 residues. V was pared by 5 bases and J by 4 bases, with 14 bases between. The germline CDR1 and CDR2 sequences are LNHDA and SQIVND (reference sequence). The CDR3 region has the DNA TGTGCCAGTAGTGGGGCAGGAGAGCGCTATGGCTACACCTTC. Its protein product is CASSGAGERYGYTF.

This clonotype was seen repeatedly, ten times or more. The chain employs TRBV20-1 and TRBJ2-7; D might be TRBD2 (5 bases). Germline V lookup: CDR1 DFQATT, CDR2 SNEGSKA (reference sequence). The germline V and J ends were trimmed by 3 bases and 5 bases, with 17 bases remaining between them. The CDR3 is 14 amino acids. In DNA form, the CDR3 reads TGCAGTGCTAGCCTCAGCGGTCGAACGAACGAGCAGTACTTC. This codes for CSASLSGRTNEQYF.

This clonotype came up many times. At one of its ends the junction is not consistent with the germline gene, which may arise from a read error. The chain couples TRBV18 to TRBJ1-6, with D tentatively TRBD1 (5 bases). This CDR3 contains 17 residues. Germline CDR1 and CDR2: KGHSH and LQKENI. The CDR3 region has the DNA TGTGCCAGCTCACCAATACCCGTCAGGGCCTACAATTCACCCCTCCACTTT. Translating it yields CASSPIPVRAYNSPLHF.

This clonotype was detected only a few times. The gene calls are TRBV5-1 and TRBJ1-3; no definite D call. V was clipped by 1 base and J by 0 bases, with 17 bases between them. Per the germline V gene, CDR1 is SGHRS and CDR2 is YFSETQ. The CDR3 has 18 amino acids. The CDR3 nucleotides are TGCGCCAGCAGCTTGAGGTGGTCACCTATGGACTCTGGAAACACCATATATTTT. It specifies CASSLRWSPMDSGNTIYF.

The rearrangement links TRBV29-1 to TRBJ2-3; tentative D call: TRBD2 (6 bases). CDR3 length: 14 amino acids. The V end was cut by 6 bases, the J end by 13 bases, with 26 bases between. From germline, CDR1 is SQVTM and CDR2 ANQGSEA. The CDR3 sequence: CSVSSPRDFTIEYF. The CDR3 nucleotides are TGCAGCGTCTCCTCGCCCAGGGACTTTACTATTGAGTATTTT.

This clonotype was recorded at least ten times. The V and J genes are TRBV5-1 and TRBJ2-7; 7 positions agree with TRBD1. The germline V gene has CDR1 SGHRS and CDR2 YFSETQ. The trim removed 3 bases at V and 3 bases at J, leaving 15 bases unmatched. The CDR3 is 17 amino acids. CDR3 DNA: TGCGCCAGCAGCTCCCAAGCCATCGGGACAGTATACTACGAGCAGTACTTC. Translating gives CASSSQAIGTVYYEQYF. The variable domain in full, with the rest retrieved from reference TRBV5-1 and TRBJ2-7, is KAGVTQTPRYLIKTRGQQVTLSCSPISGHRSVSWYQQTPGQGLQFLFEYFSETQRNKGNFPGRFSGRQFSNSRSEMNVSTLELGDSALYLCASSSQAIGTVYYEQYFGPGTRLTVT.